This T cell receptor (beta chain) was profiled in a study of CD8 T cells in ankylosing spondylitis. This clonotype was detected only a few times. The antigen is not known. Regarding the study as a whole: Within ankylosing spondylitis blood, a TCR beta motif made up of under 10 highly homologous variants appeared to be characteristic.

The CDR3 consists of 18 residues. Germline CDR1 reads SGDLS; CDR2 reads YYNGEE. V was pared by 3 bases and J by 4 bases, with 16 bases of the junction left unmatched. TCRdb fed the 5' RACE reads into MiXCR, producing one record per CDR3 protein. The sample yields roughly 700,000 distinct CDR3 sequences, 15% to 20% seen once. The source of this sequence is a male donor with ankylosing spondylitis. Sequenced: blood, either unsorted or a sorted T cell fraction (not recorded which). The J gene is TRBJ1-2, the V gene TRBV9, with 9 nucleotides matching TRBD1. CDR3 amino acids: CASSAQGTGWGGGYGYTF. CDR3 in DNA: TGTGCCAGCAGCGCCCAGGGGACAGGGTGGGGCGGGGGCTATGGCTACACCTTC.